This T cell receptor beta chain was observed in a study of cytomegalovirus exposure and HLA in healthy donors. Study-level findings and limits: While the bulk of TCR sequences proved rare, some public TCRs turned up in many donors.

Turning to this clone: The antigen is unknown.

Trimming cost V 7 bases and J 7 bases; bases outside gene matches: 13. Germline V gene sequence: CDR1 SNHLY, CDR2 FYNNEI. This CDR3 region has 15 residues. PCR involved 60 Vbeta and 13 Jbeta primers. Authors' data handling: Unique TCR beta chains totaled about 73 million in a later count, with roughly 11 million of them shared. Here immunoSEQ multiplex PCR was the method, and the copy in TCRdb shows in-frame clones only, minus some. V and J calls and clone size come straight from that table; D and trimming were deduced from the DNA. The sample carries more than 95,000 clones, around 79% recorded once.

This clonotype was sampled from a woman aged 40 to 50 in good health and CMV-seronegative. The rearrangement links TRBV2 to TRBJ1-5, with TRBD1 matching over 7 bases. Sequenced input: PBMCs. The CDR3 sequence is CASNREGGGHQPQHF. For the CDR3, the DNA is TGTGCCAGCAATCGTGAAGGGGGCGGCCACCAGCCCCAGCATTTT.